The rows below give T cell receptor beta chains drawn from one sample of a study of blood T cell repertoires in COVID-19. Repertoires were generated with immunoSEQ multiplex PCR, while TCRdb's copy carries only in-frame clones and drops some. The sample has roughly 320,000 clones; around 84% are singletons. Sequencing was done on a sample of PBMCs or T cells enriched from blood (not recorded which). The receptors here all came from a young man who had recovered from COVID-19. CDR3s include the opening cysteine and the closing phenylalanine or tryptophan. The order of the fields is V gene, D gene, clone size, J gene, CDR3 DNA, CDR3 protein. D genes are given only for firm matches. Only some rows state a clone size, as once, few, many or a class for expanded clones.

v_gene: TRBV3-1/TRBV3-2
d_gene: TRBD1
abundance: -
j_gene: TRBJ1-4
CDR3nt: TGTGCCAGCCGTTCTCGGACAGGAGGTGAAAAACTGTTTTTT
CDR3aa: CASRSRTGGEKLFF

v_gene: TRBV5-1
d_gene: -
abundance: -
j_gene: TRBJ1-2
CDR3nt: TGCGCCAGCAGCACGGCAGGAGGGAGGTACGATGGCTACACCTTC
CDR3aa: CASSTAGGRYDGYTF

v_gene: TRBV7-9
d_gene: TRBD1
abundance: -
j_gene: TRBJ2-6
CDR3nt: TGTGCCAGCAGCGAAGGGACAGGTGGGGCCAACGTCCTGACTTTC
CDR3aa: CASSEGTGGANVLTF

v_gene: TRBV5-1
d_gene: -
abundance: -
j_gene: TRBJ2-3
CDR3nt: TGCGCCAGCAAGACTTTTGTGCGGGGCGTTCAAGATACGCAGTATTTT
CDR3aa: CASKTFVRGVQDTQYF

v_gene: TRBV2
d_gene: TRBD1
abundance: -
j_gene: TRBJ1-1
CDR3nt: TGTGCCAGCTGGGGCCCCACAGGGGGCCCGAACACTGAAGCTTTCTTT
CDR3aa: CASWGPTGGPNTEAFF

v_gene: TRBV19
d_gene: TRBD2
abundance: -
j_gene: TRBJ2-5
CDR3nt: TGTGCCAGTAAAGCGCGGGGGGCCGGCGAGACCCAGTACTTC
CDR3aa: CASKARGAGETQYF

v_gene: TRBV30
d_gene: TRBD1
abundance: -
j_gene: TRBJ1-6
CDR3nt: TGTGCCTGGAGAATAGGACAGGGTCGCCCACCCCTCCACTTT
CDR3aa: CAWRIGQGRPPLHF

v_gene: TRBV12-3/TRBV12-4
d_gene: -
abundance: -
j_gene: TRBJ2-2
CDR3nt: TGTGCCAGCCTTAGGGGTGGGGAGCTGTTTTTT
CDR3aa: CASLRGGELFF

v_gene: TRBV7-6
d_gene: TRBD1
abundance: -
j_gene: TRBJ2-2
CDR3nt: TGTGCCAGCAGCTTAGCTGGGACAGGGGTGCGGGAGCTGTTTTTT
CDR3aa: CASSLAGTGVRELFF

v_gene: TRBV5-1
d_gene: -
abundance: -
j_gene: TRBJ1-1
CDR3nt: TGCGCCAGCAGCTCGCGGGGGGCGGACACTGAAGCTTTCTTT
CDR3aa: CASSSRGADTEAFF

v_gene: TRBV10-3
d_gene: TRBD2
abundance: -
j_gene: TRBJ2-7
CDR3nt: TGTGCCATCAGGACCGGGACAGCAGGACTAGCGGGAGGAGTAGAGCAGTACTTC
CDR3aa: CAIRTGTAGLAGGVEQYF

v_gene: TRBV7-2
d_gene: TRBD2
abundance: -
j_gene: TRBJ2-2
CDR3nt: TGTGCCAGCAACCCCGGGACTACGAACACCGGGGAGCTGTTTTTT
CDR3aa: CASNPGTTNTGELFF

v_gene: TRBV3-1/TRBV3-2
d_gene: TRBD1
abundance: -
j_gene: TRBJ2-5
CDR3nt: TGTGCCAGCAGCCCGACAGGGGGCCAAGAGACCCAGTACTTC
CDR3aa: CASSPTGGQETQYF

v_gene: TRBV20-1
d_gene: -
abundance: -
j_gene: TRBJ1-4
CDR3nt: TGCAGTGCTAGTGGTTTGGGGAGCAGGGACACTGAAAAACTGTTTTTT
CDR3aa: CSASGLGSRDTEKLFF

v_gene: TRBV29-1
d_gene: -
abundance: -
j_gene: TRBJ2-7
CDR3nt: TGCAGCGTTGAAGACGGAGGGGTACCCTACGAGCAGTACTTC
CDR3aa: CSVEDGGVPYEQYF

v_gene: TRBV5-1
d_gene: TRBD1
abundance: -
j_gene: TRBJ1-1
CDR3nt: TGCGCCAAGACAGGGATGAACACTGAAGCTTTCTTT
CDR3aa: CAKTGMNTEAFF

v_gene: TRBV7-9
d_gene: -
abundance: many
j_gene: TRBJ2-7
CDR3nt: TGTGCCAGCAGCTTAACGGGGGACGAGCAGTACTTC
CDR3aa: CASSLTGDEQYF

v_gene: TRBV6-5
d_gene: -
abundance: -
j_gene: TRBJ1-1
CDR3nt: TGTGCCAGCAGCCCCGGGGGTGGGACGAAAACTGAAGCTTTCTTT
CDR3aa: CASSPGGGTKTEAFF

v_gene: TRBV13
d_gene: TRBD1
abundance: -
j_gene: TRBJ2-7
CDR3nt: TGTGCCAGCAGCCTGCCCGGACAGGCATCCTACGAGCAGTACTTC
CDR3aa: CASSLPGQASYEQYF

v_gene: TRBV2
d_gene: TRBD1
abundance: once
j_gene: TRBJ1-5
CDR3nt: TGTGCCAGCAGGGAAACAGGGGGGGGCCAGCCCCAGCATTTT
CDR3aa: CASRETGGGQPQHF

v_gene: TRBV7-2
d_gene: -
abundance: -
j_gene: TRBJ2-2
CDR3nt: TGTGCCAGCAGCTTAATGGGGCTGGTCACCGGGGAGCTGTTTTTT
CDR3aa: CASSLMGLVTGELFF

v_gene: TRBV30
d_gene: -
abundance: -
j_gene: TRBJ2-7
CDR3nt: TGTGCCTGGAGTAGTTTGGCAGGGCCTTCCTACGAGCAGTACTTC
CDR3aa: CAWSSLAGPSYEQYF

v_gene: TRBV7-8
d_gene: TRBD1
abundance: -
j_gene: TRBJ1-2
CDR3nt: TGTGCCAGCAGCTGGAAGGGGGCAGGAAGGGGCTACACCTTC
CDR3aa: CASSWKGAGRGYTF

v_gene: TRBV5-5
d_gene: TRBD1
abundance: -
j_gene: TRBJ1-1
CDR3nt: TGTGCCAGCAGCCAGAGACAGGGGGCCTGGTCTGAAGCTTTCTTT
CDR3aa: CASSQRQGAWSEAFF

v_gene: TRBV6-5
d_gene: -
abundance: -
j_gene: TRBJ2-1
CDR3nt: TGTGCCAGCAGTTACGGGCTAGCCGACGATGAGCAGTTCTTC
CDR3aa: CASSYGLADDEQFF

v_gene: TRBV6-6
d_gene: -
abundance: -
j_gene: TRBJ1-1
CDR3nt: TGTGCCAGCAGTTATTTTGATCGGACTGAAGCTTTCTTT
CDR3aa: CASSYFDRTEAFF

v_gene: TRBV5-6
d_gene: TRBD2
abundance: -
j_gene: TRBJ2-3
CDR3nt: TGTGCCAGCAGCGCCGGGACTAGCGTTGCCCTTAGCACAGATACGCAGTATTTT
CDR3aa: CASSAGTSVALSTDTQYF

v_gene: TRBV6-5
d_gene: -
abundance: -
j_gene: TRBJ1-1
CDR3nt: TGTGCCAGCAGTCGTCCGGGGAACGCTGAAGCTTTCTTT
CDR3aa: CASSRPGNAEAFF

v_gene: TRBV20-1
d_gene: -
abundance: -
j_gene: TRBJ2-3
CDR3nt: TGCAGTGCTAGTGGGGGGGGCCGGCTCGGAGATACGCAGTATTTT
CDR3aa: CSASGGGRLGDTQYF

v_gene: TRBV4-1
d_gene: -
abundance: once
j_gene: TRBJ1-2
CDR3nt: TGCGCCAGCAGCCAAGATCAGGGTAGAAGCACCAACTATGGCTACACCTTC
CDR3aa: CASSQDQGRSTNYGYTF

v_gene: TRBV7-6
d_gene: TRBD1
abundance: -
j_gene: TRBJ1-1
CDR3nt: TGTGCCAGCAGCCCAACTCCGACAGGGACGGACACTGAAGCTTTCTTT
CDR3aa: CASSPTPTGTDTEAFF

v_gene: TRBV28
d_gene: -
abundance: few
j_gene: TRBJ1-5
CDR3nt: TGTGCCAGCAGTTCAGGGGAAATCGGCAATCAGCCCCAGCATTTT
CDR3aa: CASSSGEIGNQPQHF

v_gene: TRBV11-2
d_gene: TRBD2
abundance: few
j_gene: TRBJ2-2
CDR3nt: TGTGCCAGCAGCCGTGGGCCTAGCGGGCAGAACACCGGGGAGCTGTTTTTT
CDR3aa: CASSRGPSGQNTGELFF

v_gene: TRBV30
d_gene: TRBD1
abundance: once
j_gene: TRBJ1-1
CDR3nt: TGTGCCTGGAGGGCAGACAGGGTGGCAGAAGCTTTCTTT
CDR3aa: CAWRADRVAEAFF

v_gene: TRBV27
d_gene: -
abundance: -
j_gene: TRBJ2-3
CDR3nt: TGTGCCAGCAGTCCCGCCCTACGCCTCACAGATACGCAGTATTTT
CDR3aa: CASSPALRLTDTQYF

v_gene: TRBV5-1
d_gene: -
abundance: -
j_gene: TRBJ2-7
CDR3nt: TGCGCCAGCAGCTATCCAGGCAACTACGAGCAGTACTTC
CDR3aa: CASSYPGNYEQYF

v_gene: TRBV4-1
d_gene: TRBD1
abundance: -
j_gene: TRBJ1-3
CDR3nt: TGCGCCAGCAGCCAAACCACCCAGGGGGCGAGAGGAAACACCATATATTTT
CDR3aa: CASSQTTQGARGNTIYF

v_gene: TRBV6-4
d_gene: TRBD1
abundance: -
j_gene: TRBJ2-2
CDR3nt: TGTGCCAGCAGTGCCCACAGGGGTAGGCCCGGGGAGCTGTTTTTT
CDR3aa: CASSAHRGRPGELFF

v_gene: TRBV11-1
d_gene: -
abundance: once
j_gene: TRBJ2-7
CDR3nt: TGTGCCAGCAGCCAGACACCGAGCTCCTACGAGCAGTACTTC
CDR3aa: CASSQTPSSYEQYF

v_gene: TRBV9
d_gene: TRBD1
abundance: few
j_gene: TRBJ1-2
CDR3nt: TGTGCCAGCAGCCGGACAGGGACTAGCCTCTATGGCTACACCTTC
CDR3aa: CASSRTGTSLYGYTF

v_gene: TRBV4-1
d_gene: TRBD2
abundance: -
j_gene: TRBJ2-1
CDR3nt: TGCGCCAGCAGCCAAGAGCTAGCGGGATCGAGCTCCTACAATGAGCAGTTCTTC
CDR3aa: CASSQELAGSSSYNEQFF

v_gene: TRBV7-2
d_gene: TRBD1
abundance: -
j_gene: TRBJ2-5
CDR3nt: TGTGCCAGCAGCTTAGGGGGACAGGGTGAGACCCAGTACTTC
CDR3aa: CASSLGGQGETQYF

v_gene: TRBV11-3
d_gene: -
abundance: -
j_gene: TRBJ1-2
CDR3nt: TGTGCCAGCAGCTTCAGTAACTATGGCTACACCTTC
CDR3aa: CASSFSNYGYTF

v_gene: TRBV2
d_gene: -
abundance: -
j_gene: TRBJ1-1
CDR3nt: TGTGCCAGCAGAGTAACAAGGAACACTGAAGCTTTCTTT
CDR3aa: CASRVTRNTEAFF

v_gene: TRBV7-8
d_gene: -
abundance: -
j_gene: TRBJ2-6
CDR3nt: TGTGCCAGCAGCCTACGGACAGCATCTGGGGCCAACGTCCTGACTTTC
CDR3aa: CASSLRTASGANVLTF

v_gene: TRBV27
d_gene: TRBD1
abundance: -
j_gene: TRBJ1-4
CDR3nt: TGTGCCAGCAGTTCGCAACAGGGGTTGGGGGAAAAACTGTTTTTT
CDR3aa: CASSSQQGLGEKLFF